This TCR beta chain was recorded in a study of beta chain features in type 1 diabetes (dated by TCRdb to 2016 to 2019). About the study as a whole: No differences in mean age, gender distribution, total cell number or subset yield were found between patients and healthy donors. The study compared the TCRB repertoires of sorted circulating CD4+ T cell subsets in recently diagnosed type 1 diabetes patients with those in matched healthy donors. A total of roughly 99,000,000 sorted cells were examined across all samples, and the number of cells per subset was strongly correlated with RNA yield. Naive and central memory subsets were obtained from all 30 or so donors, but regulatory and stem cell-like memory subsets were isolated from only 8 patients and roughly eight healthy donors.

The entire isolated RNA was reverse transcribed using the High Capacity cDNA Reverse Transcription Kit, and thus expressed TCRB transcripts were sequenced. Deep immunoSEQ sequencing was applied to naive, central memory and regulatory T cell samples, giving an average of roughly 3.5 million total reads per sample. Sorted cells were lysed in RLT buffer and RNA was extracted with DNase-treated RNeasy Micro or Mini kits, depending on cell number. Each cell subset was processed separately to prevent cross-contamination, with patient and healthy donor samples processed together. The immunoSEQ multiplex PCR was used to amplify TCRB sequences from cDNA, yielding 87-bp fragments that span the CDR3 region. Sequencing of the amplicons was performed on the Illumina HiSeq platform. Regarding the original processing steps: PCR bias was computationally corrected using synthetic template baselines, reads within Hamming distance 2 were collapsed, and singletons that could not be merged were discarded. By aligning reads against IMGT, V, D and J genes, CDR3 length, and insertions or deletions at six rearrangement sites were assigned. Within each subset, clonotype counts were normalized to the number of sorted cells before true diversity and Gini coefficients were calculated with the tcR R package. Repertoire sharing was quantified using the overlap coefficient calculated on TCRB nucleotide sequences. Out-of-frame TCRB sequences from naive cells were analyzed as a proxy for the pre-selection repertoire. TCRdb mirrors the immuneACCESS table, restricted to in-frame sequences. Some clones are absent from its copies; in checked studies, under half trace to an unresolved V gene, and the reason for the others is unknown. The V and J calls and the clone size are those of that table, but D and trimming were determined from the DNA. The sample table records about 650,000 clones; 9.5% to 15% of these occur just once. Over 0.1% of the sample comes from the top ten.

Including cysteine and phenylalanine, the CDR3 has 13 amino acids. This entry keeps only the CDR3 DNA: 39 bases, framed from base 1. The germline V gene provides CDR1 SGHDN and CDR2 FVKESK. The V and J ends are trimmed by 5 bases and 2 bases, leaving 9 bases between them. Study-level results and caveats: Shorter templates might be favored by PCR, yet because patient and control samples were amplified and corrected together, any such skew would affect both groups equally. Naive, central memory and regulatory TCRB repertoires appeared more similar among patients than among healthy donors. Because cDNA was sequenced instead of genomic DNA, highly expressing activated cells could be over-represented, though the groups showed no difference in activation or CD3 levels. Only small numbers of individuals were included in the HLA sub-analyses, which left unresolved whether HLA type had any influence on TCRB rearrangement. Fewer insertions and more nucleotide deletions at VDJ recombination sites were observed in patients with type 1 diabetes, implying thymic rearrangement abnormalities. In all four CD4+ subsets, TCRB CDR3 length was moderately but significantly shorter in type 1 diabetes patients.

Each donor gave one peripheral blood draw, averaging around 120 mL, which was collected into heparinised tubes. Using a panel that included CD45RO, CCR7, CD25, CD127, CD95 and CD27, naive, central memory, regulatory and stem cell-like memory CD4+ T cells were sorted on a BD FACSAria II. A purity above 98% was achieved for all sorted populations. PBMCs were isolated right away by Lymphoprep density gradient centrifugation and were stained directly, without culture. So that batch effects would be minimized, each experiment stained and sorted samples in pairs, pairing one healthy donor with one patient. This clone came up a few times. Its antigen remains undetermined. Base-call qualities are not available, and no considerably larger clone is one nucleotide away.

Sequenced input: naive CD4+ T cells from blood. What the cell subset or site label conveys for this sample: true naive CD4+ T cells. Recombination connected TRBV14 to TRBJ1-1, and the D gene may be TRBD1, 5 bases matching. The receptor was derived from a man younger than 45 with type 1 diabetes. This receptor carries the CDR3 CASSETANTEAFF. Here is the DNA: TGTGCCAGCAGCGAGACAGCAAACACTGAAGCTTTCTTT.